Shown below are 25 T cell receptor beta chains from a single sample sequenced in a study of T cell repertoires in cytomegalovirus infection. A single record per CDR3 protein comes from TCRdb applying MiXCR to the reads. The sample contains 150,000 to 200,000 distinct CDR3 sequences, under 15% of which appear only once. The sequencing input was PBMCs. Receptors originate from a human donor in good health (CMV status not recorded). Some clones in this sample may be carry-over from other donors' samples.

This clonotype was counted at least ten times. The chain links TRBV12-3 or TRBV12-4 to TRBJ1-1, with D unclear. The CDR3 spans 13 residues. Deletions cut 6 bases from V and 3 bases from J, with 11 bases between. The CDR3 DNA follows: TGTGCCAGCAGCCGTCCCCACCACACTGAAGCTTTCTTT. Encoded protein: CASSRPHHTEAFF.

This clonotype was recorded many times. CDR3 sequence: CASSLIDAYEQYF. DNA of the CDR3: TGTGCCAGCAGCTTAATTGACGCCTACGAGCAGTACTTC. V usage is TRBV7-6 and J usage is TRBJ2-7; no clear D gene. Trimming took 2 bases from V and 2 from J, leaving 7 bases between them. Germline V gene sequence: CDR1 SGHVS, CDR2 FNYEAQ. CDR3 size: 13 residues.

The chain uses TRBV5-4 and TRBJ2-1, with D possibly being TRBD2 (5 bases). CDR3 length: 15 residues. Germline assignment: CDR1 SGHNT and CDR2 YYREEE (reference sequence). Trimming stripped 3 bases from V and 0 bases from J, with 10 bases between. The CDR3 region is CASSSQAGSYNEQFF. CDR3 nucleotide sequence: TGTGCCAGCAGCTCGCAGGCGGGCTCCTACAATGAGCAGTTCTTC.

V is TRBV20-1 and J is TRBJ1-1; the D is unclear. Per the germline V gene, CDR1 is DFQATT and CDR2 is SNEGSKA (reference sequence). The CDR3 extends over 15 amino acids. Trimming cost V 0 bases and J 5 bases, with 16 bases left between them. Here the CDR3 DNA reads TGCAGTGCTAGAGATGATGGCAGATCGGGGACTGAAGCTTTCTTT. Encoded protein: CSARDDGRSGTEAFF.

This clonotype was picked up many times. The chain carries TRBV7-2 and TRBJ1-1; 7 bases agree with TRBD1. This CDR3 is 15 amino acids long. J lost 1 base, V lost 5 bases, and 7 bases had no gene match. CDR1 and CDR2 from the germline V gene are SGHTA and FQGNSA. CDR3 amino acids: CASSIDRVWNTEAFF. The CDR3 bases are TGTGCCAGCAGCATCGACAGGGTTTGGAACACTGAAGCTTTCTTT.

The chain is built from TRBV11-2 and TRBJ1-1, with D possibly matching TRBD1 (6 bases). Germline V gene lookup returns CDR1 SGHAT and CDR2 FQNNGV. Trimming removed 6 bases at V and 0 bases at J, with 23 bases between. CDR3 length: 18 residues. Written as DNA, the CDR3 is TGTGCCAGCAGAAATCCCCTCGGACAGCACAAACTGAACACTGAAGCTTTCTTT. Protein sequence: CASRNPLGQHKLNTEAFF. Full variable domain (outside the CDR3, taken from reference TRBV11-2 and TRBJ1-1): EAGVAQSPRYKIIEKRQSVAFWCNPISGHATLYWYQQILGQGPKLLIQFQNNGVVDDSQLPKDRFSAERLKGVDSTLKIQPAKLEDSAVYLCASRNPLGQHKLNTEAFFGQGTRLTVV.

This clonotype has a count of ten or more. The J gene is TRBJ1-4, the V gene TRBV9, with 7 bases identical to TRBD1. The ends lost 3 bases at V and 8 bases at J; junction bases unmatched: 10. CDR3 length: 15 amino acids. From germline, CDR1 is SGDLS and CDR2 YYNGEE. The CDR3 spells CASSATGTAPEKLFF. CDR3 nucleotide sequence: TGTGCCAGCAGCGCCACCGGGACAGCACCCGAAAAACTGTTTTTT.

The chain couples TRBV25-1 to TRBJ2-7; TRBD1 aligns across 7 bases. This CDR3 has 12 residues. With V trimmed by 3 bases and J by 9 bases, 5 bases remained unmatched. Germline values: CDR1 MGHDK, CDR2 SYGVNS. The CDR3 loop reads CASSETGTGQYF. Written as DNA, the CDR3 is TGTGCCAGCAGTGAGACAGGGACGGGGCAGTACTTC.

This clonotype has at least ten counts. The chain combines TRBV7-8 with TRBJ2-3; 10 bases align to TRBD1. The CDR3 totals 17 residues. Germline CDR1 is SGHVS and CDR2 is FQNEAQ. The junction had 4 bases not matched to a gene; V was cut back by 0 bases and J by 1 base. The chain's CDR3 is CASSLASTGGRTDTQYF. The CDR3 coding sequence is TGTGCCAGCAGCTTAGCTTCGACAGGGGGCCGCACAGATACGCAGTATTTT.

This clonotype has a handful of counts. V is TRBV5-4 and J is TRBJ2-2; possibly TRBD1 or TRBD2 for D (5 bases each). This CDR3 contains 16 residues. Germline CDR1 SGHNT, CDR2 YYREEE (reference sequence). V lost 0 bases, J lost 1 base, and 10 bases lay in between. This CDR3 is CASSLDRGGNTGELFF. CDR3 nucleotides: TGTGCCAGCAGCTTGGACCGTGGGGGGAACACCGGGGAGCTGTTTTTT.

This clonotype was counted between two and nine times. The CDR3 DNA is TGTGCCAGCAGCCTACTGGAAGGTCAGCCCCAGCATTTT. The encoded protein is CASSLLEGQPQHF. The V and J genes are TRBV7-6 and TRBJ1-5, with unresolved D. Germline V CDR1 and CDR2: SGHVS, FNYEAQ. V was pared by 5 bases and J by 6 bases, with 11 bases between. This CDR3 contains 13 residues.

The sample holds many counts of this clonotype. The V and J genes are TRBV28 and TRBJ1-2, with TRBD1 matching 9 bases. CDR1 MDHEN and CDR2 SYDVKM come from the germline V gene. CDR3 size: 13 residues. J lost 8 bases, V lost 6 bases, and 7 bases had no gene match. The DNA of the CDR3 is TGTGCCAGCAGGTCCGGACAGGGGATAGGCTACACCTTC. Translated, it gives CASRSGQGIGYTF.

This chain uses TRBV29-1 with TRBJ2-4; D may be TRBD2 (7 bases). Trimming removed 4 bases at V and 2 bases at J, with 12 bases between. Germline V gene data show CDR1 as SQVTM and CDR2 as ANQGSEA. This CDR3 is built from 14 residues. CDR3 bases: TGCAGCGTTGGGGGAGGGGGGACCAAAAACATTCAGTACTTC. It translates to CSVGGGGTKNIQYF.

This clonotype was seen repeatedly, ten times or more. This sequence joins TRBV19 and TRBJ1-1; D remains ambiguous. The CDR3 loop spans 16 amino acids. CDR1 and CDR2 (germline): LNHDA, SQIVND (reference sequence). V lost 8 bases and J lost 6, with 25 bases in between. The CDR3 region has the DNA TGTGCCAGTTGGGGAGGTCTCCCACCCCACTTTTCTGAAGCTTTCTTT. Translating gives CASWGGLPPHFSEAFF.

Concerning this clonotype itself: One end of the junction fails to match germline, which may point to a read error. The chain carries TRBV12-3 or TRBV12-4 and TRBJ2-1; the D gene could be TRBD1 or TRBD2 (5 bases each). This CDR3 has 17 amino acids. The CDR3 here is CARSYPEGRAAYNEQFF. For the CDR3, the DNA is TGTGCCAGAAGTTATCCCGAGGGACGAGCGGCTTACAATGAGCAGTTCTTC.

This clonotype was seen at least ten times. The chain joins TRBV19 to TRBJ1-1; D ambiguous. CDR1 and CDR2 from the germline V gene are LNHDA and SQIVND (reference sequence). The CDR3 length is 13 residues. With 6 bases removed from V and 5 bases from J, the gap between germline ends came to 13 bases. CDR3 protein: CASSRYSGTEAFF. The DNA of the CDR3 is TGTGCCAGTAGCCGGTATTCTGGAACTGAAGCTTTCTTT.

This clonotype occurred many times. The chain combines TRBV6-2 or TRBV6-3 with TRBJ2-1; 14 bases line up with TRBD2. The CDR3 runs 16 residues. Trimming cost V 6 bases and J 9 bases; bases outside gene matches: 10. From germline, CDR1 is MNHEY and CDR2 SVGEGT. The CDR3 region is CASSPGLAGGVTEQFF. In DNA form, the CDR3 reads TGTGCCAGCAGCCCCGGACTAGCGGGAGGAGTCACTGAGCAGTTCTTC.

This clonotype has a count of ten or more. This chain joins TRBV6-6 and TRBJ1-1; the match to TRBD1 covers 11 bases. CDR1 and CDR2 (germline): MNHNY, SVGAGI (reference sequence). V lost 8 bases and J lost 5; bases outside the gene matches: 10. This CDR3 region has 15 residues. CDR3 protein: CASFSRTGGRTEAFF. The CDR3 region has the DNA TGTGCCAGCTTTTCCCGGACAGGGGGCCGGACTGAAGCTTTCTTT.

CDR3 loop: CASSRTGLTGLFF. DNA of the CDR3: TGTGCCAGCAGTCGGACAGGGCTTACAGGACTGTTTTTT. The rearrangement joins TRBV5-6 to TRBJ1-4, with TRBD1 matching over 8 bases. V dropped 5 bases and J dropped 13; count of bases not matched to a gene: 10. The CDR3 consists of 13 residues. The germline V gene encodes CDR1 SGHDT and CDR2 YYEEEE.

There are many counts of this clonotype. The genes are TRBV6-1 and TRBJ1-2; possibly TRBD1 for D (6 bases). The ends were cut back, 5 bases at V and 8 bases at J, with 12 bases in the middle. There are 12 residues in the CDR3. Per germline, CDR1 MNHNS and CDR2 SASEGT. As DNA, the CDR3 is TGTGCCAGCAGTAGGAAGGACAGCGGCTACACCTTC. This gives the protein CASSRKDSGYTF.

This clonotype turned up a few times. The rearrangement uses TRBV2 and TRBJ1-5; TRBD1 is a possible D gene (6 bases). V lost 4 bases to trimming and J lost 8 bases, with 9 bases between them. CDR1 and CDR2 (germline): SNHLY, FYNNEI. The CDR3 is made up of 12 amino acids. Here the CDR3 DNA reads TGTGCCAGCAGTGGGGACATCGAGCCCCAGCATTTT. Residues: CASSGDIEPQHF.

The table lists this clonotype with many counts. The CDR3 loop reads CASSLVASVSGYTF. The CDR3 region has the DNA TGTGCCAGCAGTTTAGTGGCATCCGTCTCGGGCTACACCTTC. This chain links TRBV28 with TRBJ1-2; no firm D call. From germline, CDR1 is MDHEN and CDR2 SYDVKM. The CDR3 sequence is 14 residues long. Trimming removed 2 bases from V and 8 bases from J, with 15 bases in between.

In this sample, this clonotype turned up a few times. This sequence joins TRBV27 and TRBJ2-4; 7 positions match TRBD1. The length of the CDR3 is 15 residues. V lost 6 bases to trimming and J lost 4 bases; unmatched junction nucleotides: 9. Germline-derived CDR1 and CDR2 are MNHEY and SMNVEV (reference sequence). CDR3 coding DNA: TGTGCCAGCAGACCTCTCGGGACAGCTAAAAACATTCAGTACTTC. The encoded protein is CASRPLGTAKNIQYF.

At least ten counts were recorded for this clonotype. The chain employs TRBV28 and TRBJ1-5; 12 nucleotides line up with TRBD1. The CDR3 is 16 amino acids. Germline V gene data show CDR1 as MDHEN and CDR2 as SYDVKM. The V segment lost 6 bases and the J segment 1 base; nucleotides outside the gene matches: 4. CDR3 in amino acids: CASRGQGARSNQPQHF. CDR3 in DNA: TGTGCCAGCAGGGGACAGGGGGCTAGGAGCAATCAGCCCCAGCATTTT.

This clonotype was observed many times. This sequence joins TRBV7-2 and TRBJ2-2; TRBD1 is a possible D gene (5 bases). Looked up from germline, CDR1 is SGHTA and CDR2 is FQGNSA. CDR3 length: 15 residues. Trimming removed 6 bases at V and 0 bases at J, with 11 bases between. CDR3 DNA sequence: TGTGCCAGCAGGGTAACCAGGGCGAACACCGGGGAGCTGTTTTTT. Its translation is CASRVTRANTGELFF. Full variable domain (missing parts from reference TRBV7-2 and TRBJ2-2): GAGVSQSPSNKVTEKGKDVELRCDPISGHTALYWYRQSLGQGLEFLIYFQGNSAPDKSGLPSDRFSAERTGGSVSTLTIQRTQQEDSAVYLCASRVTRANTGELFFGEGSRLTVL.